This TCR beta chain was sequenced during a study of cytomegalovirus exposure and HLA in healthy donors. Profiling relied on immunoSEQ multiplex PCR, and the TCRdb table lists in-frame clones only, not all of them. The data contain under 80,000 clones, approximately 94% of them singletons. The CDR3 has 14 residues. Germline CDR1 MGHDK, CDR2 SYGVNS. V was pared by 4 bases and J by 8 bases, with 12 bases between. This chain joins TRBV25-1 and TRBJ1-6; possibly TRBD1 for D (5 bases). The receptor's source is a young woman in good health and CMV-seropositive. Sequencing input: PBMCs. The CDR3 DNA sequence: TGTGCCAGCAGTGTAGCAGGGATGCATTCACCCCTCCACTTT. Residues: CASSVAGMHSPLHF.